Listed here are 4 T cell receptor beta chains from one sample, sequenced in a study of shared clonotypes between healthy human individuals. Sequencing used immunoSEQ multiplex PCR; TCRdb keeps in-frame clones, though not all of them. Found here are 2 million to 2.5 million clones, about 92% of them singletons; the top ten hold 0.39%. The sample was naive CD4+ T cells from PBMCs. Subset of the sample: CD45RA+ positively selected. These receptors were obtained from a young man in good health. Some clones in this sample may be carry-over from other donors' samples.

The chain has TRBV6-6 and TRBJ1-2; D perhaps matches TRBD1 (6 bases). The CDR3 contains 16 residues. Germline loops: CDR1 MNHNY, CDR2 SVGAGI (reference sequence). V was pared by 6 bases and J by 0 bases, with 17 bases between. This chain's CDR3 is CASRDRRGPANYGYTF. The CDR3 bases are TGTGCCAGCAGGGACCGACGGGGGCCGGCTAACTATGGCTACACCTTC.

The V and J genes are TRBV28 and TRBJ2-1; 8 bases fit TRBD2. The CDR3 totals 15 residues. V trimming: 5 bases; J trimming: 6 bases; junction bases outside the gene matches: 9. Per the germline V gene, CDR1 is MDHEN and CDR2 is SYDVKM. In DNA, the CDR3 is TGTGCCAGCAGTAAACCGGGACTAGGGACCAATGAGCAGTTCTTC. Translation gives CASSKPGLGTNEQFF.

V usage is TRBV5-1 and J usage is TRBJ1-1, with D perhaps TRBD1 (5 bases). This CDR3 has 16 residues. V dropped 0 bases and J dropped 5 bases, with 17 bases sitting between them. Germline CDR1 SGHRS, CDR2 YFSETQ. CDR3 region: CASSLALDGRGTEAFF. In DNA, the CDR3 is TGCGCCAGCAGCTTGGCCTTGGACGGGAGGGGAACTGAAGCTTTCTTT.

Note on this clone: Other DNA sequences from this sample encode an identical CDR3 as well. The chain links TRBV6-5 to TRBJ2-7; 8 bases are a match to TRBD2. Germline CDR1 MNHEY, CDR2 SVGAGI. CDR3 length: 15 residues. V gave up 0 bases and J gave up 2 bases; unmatched junction bases: 3. The CDR3 protein is CASSYSGLAPYEQYF. CDR3 DNA: TGTGCCAGCAGTTACTCCGGACTAGCCCCCTACGAGCAGTACTTC.